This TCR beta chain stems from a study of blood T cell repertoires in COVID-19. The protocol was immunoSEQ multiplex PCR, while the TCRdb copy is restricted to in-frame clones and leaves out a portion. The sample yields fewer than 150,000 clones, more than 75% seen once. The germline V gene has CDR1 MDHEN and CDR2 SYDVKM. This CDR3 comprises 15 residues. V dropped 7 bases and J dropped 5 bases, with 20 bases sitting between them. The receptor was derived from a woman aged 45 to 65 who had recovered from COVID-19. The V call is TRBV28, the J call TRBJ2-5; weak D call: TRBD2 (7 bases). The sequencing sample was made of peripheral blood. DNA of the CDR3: TGTGCCAGCACCAAGGGGGGGGGATATCCCGAGACCCAGTACTTC. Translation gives CASTKGGGYPETQYF.